The 28 T cell receptor beta chains presented below share a single source sample, sequenced in a study of response to subunit inactivated influenza vaccine. TCRdb processed the RT-PCR reads anew with MiXCR; each CDR3 protein has one entry. Of 650,000 to 800,000 distinct CDR3 sequences in the sample, 18% were seen once. The sample consisted of PBMCs from blood, taken around 5 days after vaccination. Every receptor here comes from a man in his fifties or sixties who received an inactivated influenza vaccine.

This sequence joins TRBV20-1 and TRBJ2-4, with TRBD2 identical over 12 bases. Germline-derived CDR1 and CDR2 are DFQATT and SNEGSKA (reference sequence). Trimming cost V 3 bases and J 0 bases; bases outside gene matches: 9. CDR3 size: 18 residues. The chain's CDR3 is CSARSLAGGRIAKNIQYF. The CDR3 DNA is TGCAGTGCTAGGTCACTAGCGGGGGGCCGAATAGCCAAAAACATTCAGTACTTC.

The chain combines TRBV20-1 with TRBJ2-2; D perhaps matches TRBD2 (6 bases). The CDR3 covers 14 residues. The germline V gene has CDR1 DFQATT and CDR2 SNEGSKA (reference sequence). V lost 0 bases and J lost 4, with 9 bases in between. The CDR3 reads CSARDRGSTGELFF. CDR3 in DNA: TGCAGTGCTAGAGATCGGGGGAGCACCGGGGAGCTGTTTTTT.

The chain joins TRBV28 to TRBJ2-1, with a weak D call TRBD2 (6 bases). CDR1 and CDR2 from the germline V gene are MDHEN and SYDVKM. CDR3 size: 17 residues. V lost 5 bases to trimming and J lost 0 bases, with 17 bases between them. The CDR3 protein is CASSRVTAGDSYNEQFF. The CDR3 nucleotides read TGTGCCAGCAGTCGAGTAACAGCGGGCGACTCCTACAATGAGCAGTTCTTC.

As concerns this clonotype: A junction end diverges from the germline sequence, so it may reflect a read error. The chain employs TRBV5-5 and TRBJ1-3; D remains ambiguous. Germline V CDR1 and CDR2: SGHKS, YYEKEE (reference sequence). CDR3 length: 14 amino acids. For the CDR3, the DNA is TGTGCCAGGAGCTTCAGGAGCTCTGGAAACACCATATATTTT. Translation: CARSFRSSGNTIYF.

This clonotype was observed a handful of times. J is TRBJ2-5 and V is TRBV5-1; no firm D call. Germline CDR1 reads SGHRS; CDR2 reads YFSETQ. The CDR3 totals 13 residues. Deletions cut 0 bases from V and 5 bases from J, with 8 bases between. The CDR3 region is CASSLADRETQYF. As DNA, the CDR3 is TGCGCCAGCAGCTTGGCAGACCGGGAGACCCAGTACTTC.

This clonotype turned up a few times. The chain couples TRBV20-1 to TRBJ1-1; 10 bases map to TRBD1. The V gene's germline CDR1 is DFQATT and CDR2 SNEGSKA (reference sequence). The CDR3 has 15 amino acids. V shed 3 bases, J shed 1 base, and the junction held 5 bases outside the gene matches. The CDR3 DNA reads as TGCAGTGCTAGTTGGGACAGGGGTTGGAACACTGAAGCTTTCTTT. This translates into CSASWDRGWNTEAFF.

The chain combines TRBV7-8 with TRBJ2-1; 7 nucleotides match TRBD1. V shed 3 bases and J 6 bases; nucleotides not matched to a gene: 11. CDR1 is SGHVS and CDR2 is FQNEAQ in the germline V gene. The length of the CDR3 is 16 residues. For the CDR3, the DNA is TGTGCCAGCAGCTTTTCGACAGGGAGAGCACTCAATGAGCAGTTCTTC. Translating gives CASSFSTGRALNEQFF.

The chain joins TRBV23-1 to TRBJ2-7, with D perhaps matching TRBD2 (5 bases). TRBV23-1 is marked as an open reading frame, function uncertain. This CDR3 spans 14 amino acids. The germline V and J ends were trimmed by 4 bases and 0 bases, with 10 bases remaining between them. The CDR3 DNA reads as TGCGCCAGCAGTCTGGAGGAAACCTCCTACGAGCAGTACTTC. It is translated as CASSLEETSYEQYF.

V is TRBV12-3 or TRBV12-4 and J is TRBJ2-2, with 13 bases matching TRBD2. Trimming took 6 bases from V and 7 from J; bases not matched to a gene: 5. The CDR3 contains 15 residues. Here the CDR3 DNA reads TGTGCCAGCAGCCGGACTAGCGGGGGTTTCGGGGAGCTGTTTTTT. As protein: CASSRTSGGFGELFF.

The chain employs TRBV5-1 and TRBJ2-1, with D maybe TRBD2 (5 bases). The length of the CDR3 is 17 residues. In germline, CDR1 is SGHRS, CDR2 YFSETQ. V was pared by 1 base and J by 5 bases, with 19 bases between. The CDR3, as DNA: TGCGCCAGCAGCTTGAGGTCGCGGGCCACATACCACAATGAGCAGTTCTTC. This gives the protein CASSLRSRATYHNEQFF.

The chain carries TRBV12-3 or TRBV12-4 and TRBJ2-4; 11 nucleotides align to TRBD2. The CDR3 is made up of 17 amino acids. V shed 7 bases, J shed 3 bases, and the junction held 11 bases outside the gene matches. The DNA for the CDR3 is TGTGCCAGCAAGGGTACACTAGCGGGAGCGGGCAAAAACATTCAGTACTTC. Its protein product is CASKGTLAGAGKNIQYF.

The V call is TRBV9, the J call TRBJ1-2, with D perhaps matching TRBD1 (6 bases). CDR1 and CDR2 from the germline V gene are SGDLS and YYNGEE. The CDR3 length is 15 residues. V dropped 0 bases and J dropped 3 bases, with 12 bases sitting between them. The CDR3 DNA is TGTGCCAGCAGCGTAGAGGCAGGGGATCACTATGGCTACACCTTC. Its translation: CASSVEAGDHYGYTF.

This clonotype was recorded a few times. The chain recombines TRBV12-3 or TRBV12-4 with TRBJ2-1; TRBD2 matches at 9 bases. The V and J ends lost 3 bases and 16 bases, in that order; junction bases with no gene match: 4. The CDR3 is 11 amino acids. CDR3 in DNA: TGTGCCAGCAGTTTTCGCGGGGGGGTTTTCTTC. It yields the protein CASSFRGGVFF.

The chain has TRBV5-5 and TRBJ2-1; 7 bases are shared with TRBD2. The J segment lost 12 bases and the V segment lost 0 bases, leaving 6 bases of the junction unmatched. In germline, CDR1 is SGHKS, CDR2 YYEKEE (reference sequence). The CDR3 runs 13 residues. DNA for the CDR3: TGTGCCAGCAGCTTGGATGGGACTACGGGGCAGTTCTTC. Its protein is CASSLDGTTGQFF.

This clonotype was picked up many times. The CDR3 loop reads CASSPRTVYNEQFF. CDR3 nucleotides: TGTGCCAGCAGTCCCAGGACAGTCTACAATGAGCAGTTCTTC. V usage is TRBV12-3 or TRBV12-4 and J usage is TRBJ2-1; D is perhaps TRBD1 (6 bases). This CDR3 region has 14 residues. Between the trimmed V and J ends, which lost 5 bases and 3 bases, there was a span of 11 bases.

Details on this clonotype: Germline and junction disagree at one end, which may indicate a read error. The chain couples TRBV5-1 to TRBJ2-2; tentatively, D is TRBD1 or TRBD2 (6 bases each). Per germline, CDR1 SGHRS and CDR2 YFSETQ. The CDR3 contains 14 residues. The CDR3 is CASRLGGDTGELFF. CDR3 coding DNA: TGCGCCAGCCGCTTGGGGGGCGACACCGGGGAGCTGTTTTTT.

The V gene is TRBV7-6, the J gene TRBJ2-5, with TRBD1 identical over 9 bases. The CDR3 sequence is 15 residues long. The J segment lost 4 bases and the V segment lost 5 bases, leaving 8 bases of the junction unmatched. CDR1 is SGHVS and CDR2 is FNYEAQ in the germline V gene. The CDR3 nucleotides are TGTGCCAGCAGCCTAGGGGACAGGGTCACAGAGACCCAGTACTTC. Its protein product is CASSLGDRVTETQYF. Variable domain in full (rest from reference TRBV7-6 and TRBJ2-5): GAGVSQSPRYKVTKRGQDVALRCDPISGHVSLYWYRQALGQGPEFLTYFNYEAQQDKSGLPNDRFSAERPEGSISTLTIQRTEQRDSAMYRCASSLGDRVTETQYFGPGTRLLVL.

Concerning this clonotype itself: At one boundary the junction diverges from the germline segment, which might be a read error. This chain connects TRBV11-1 to TRBJ2-1; D is possibly TRBD2 (6 bases). Germline CDR1 SGHAT, CDR2 FQDESV (reference sequence). There are 12 residues in the CDR3. For the CDR3, the DNA is TGTGCCAGCAGCTTTGGGACTGACGAGCGGTTCTTC. This sequence encodes CASSFGTDERFF.

This chain uses TRBV7-9 with TRBJ1-5, with unresolved D. The CDR3 runs to 14 residues. CDR1 is SEHNR, CDR2 FQNEAQ, per germline (reference sequence). V lost 6 bases and J lost 2, with 11 bases in between. This CDR3 reads CASRWDMGNQPQHF. The CDR3 DNA reads TGTGCCAGCAGATGGGATATGGGCAATCAGCCCCAGCATTTT. The full variable domain, its missing parts supplied by reference TRBV7-9 and TRBJ1-5, is DTGVSQNPRHKITKRGQNVTFRCDPISEHNRLYWYRQTLGQGPEFLTYFQNEAQLEKSRLLSDRFSAERPKGSFSTLEIQRTEQGDSAMYLCASRWDMGNQPQHFGDGTRLSIL.

The chain carries TRBV3-1 and TRBJ2-7, with D unresolved. V was pared by 7 bases and J by 6 bases, with 16 bases between. Germline CDR1 reads LGHDT; CDR2 reads YNNKEL (reference sequence). CDR3 length: 13 residues. For the CDR3, the DNA is TGTGCCAGCACCCCGAGCCCCAGAGGCGAGCAGTACTTC. Translation: CASTPSPRGEQYF.

This clonotype has at least ten counts. The rearrangement links TRBV11-2 to TRBJ2-7; D unclear. The V end lost 5 bases, the J end lost 6 bases, and 20 bases lay between the germline ends. Germline loops: CDR1 SGHAT, CDR2 FQNNGV. The CDR3 is 15 residues long. For the CDR3, the DNA is TGTGCCAGCAGCCCAGACCTCGGCCCTACGATCGAGCAGTACTTC. Protein: CASSPDLGPTIEQYF. Using reference TRBV11-2 and TRBJ2-7 for the parts outside the CDR3, the full variable domain is EAGVAQSPRYKIIEKRQSVAFWCNPISGHATLYWYQQILGQGPKLLIQFQNNGVVDDSQLPKDRFSAERLKGVDSTLKIQPAKLEDSAVYLCASSPDLGPTIEQYFGPGTRLTVT.

This chain connects TRBV24-1 to TRBJ2-3, with TRBD2 identical over 13 bases. CDR1 and CDR2 (germline): KGHDR, SFDVKD. This CDR3 has 12 amino acids. V shed 9 bases and J 10 bases; nucleotides not matched to a gene: 3. The CDR3 protein is CATGTSGNAQYF. In nucleotides, the CDR3 is TGTGCCACCGGGACTAGCGGGAACGCGCAGTATTTT.

This clonotype was counted a few times. The chain employs TRBV5-5 and TRBJ2-3; either TRBD1 or TRBD2 may fit D (6 bases each). CDR1 is SGHKS, CDR2 YYEKEE, per germline (reference sequence). This CDR3 has 14 amino acids. The CDR3: CSPYGGHITDTQYF. The CDR3 coding sequence is TGTAGCCCTTATGGGGGGCATATCACAGATACGCAGTATTTT. Using reference TRBV5-5 and TRBJ2-3 for the parts outside the CDR3, the full variable domain is DAGVTQSPTHLIKTRGQQVTLRCSPISGHKSVSWYQQVLGQGPQFIFQYYEKEERGRGNFPDRFSARQFPNYSSELNVNALLLGDSALYLCSPYGGHITDTQYFGPGTRLTVL.

This clonotype was observed a few times. This chain joins TRBV5-1 and TRBJ1-1, with D hard to call. CDR3 size: 15 residues. The ends were cut back, 0 bases at V and 5 bases at J, with 14 bases in the middle. Germline V gives CDR1 SGHRS, CDR2 YFSETQ. In DNA form, the CDR3 reads TGCGCCAGCAGCTTGGAGGCGGGTTTCGGAACTGAAGCTTTCTTT. Translation gives CASSLEAGFGTEAFF.

The table lists this clonotype with many counts. This chain connects TRBV20-1 to TRBJ2-7; 10 positions agree with TRBD1. Germline-derived CDR1 and CDR2 are DFQATT and SNEGSKA (reference sequence). The junction had 2 bases not matched to a gene; V was cut back by 5 bases and J by 4 bases. The CDR3 length is 12 residues. The CDR3 sequence is CSARTGGYEQYF. The CDR3 nucleotides are TGCAGTGCTCGGACAGGGGGTTACGAGCAGTACTTC.

In this sample, this clonotype turned up a few times. This rearrangement joins TRBV12-3 or TRBV12-4 to TRBJ1-1; no definite D call. CDR3 length equals 13 residues. Trimming shortened V by 6 bases and J by 5 bases, and 13 bases separated the two germline ends. The CDR3 spells CASSPFSGTEAFF. In DNA, the CDR3 is TGTGCCAGCAGCCCGTTCTCGGGAACTGAAGCTTTCTTT.

This clonotype came up many times. J is TRBJ2-7 and V is TRBV5-6, with a weak D call TRBD1 (5 bases). Germline CDR1 reads SGHDT; CDR2 reads YYEEEE. The length of the CDR3 is 14 residues. V dropped 0 bases and J dropped 2 bases, with 9 bases sitting between them. For the CDR3, the DNA is TGTGCCAGCAGCTTGGTGGGCAGGGCCTACGAGCAGTACTTC. As protein: CASSLVGRAYEQYF.

This chain links TRBV5-4 with TRBJ2-1, with D unresolved. The V gene lost 7 bases and the J gene lost 6 bases, with 17 bases spanning the gap. This CDR3 contains 14 residues. Looked up from germline, CDR1 is SGHNT and CDR2 is YYREEE (reference sequence). CDR3 nucleotides: TGTGCCAGCTCCCCTGGAACCACGGTCAATGAGCAGTTCTTC. Protein sequence: CASSPGTTVNEQFF. Full variable domain (remainder filled in from reference TRBV5-4 and TRBJ2-1): ETGVTQSPTHLIKTRGQQVTLRCSSQSGHNTVSWYQQALGQGPQFIFQYYREEENGRGNFPPRFSGLQFPNYSSELNVNALELDDSALYLCASSPGTTVNEQFFGPGTRLTVL.